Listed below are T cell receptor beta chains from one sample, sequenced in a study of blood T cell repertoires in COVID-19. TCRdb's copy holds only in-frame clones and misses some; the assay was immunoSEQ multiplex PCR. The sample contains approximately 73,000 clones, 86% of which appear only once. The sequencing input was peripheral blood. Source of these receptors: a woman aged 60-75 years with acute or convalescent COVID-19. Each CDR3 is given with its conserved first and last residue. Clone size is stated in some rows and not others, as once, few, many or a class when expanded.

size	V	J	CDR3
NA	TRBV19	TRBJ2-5	CASSPDRGQETQYF
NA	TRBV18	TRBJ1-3	CASSPPGVRNTIYF
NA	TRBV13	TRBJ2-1	CASSLERGGDYNEQFF
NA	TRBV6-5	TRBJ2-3	CASITGKMGTDTQYF
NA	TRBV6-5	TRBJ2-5	CASSDTGGKQETQYF
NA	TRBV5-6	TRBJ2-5	CASSLSPKETQYF
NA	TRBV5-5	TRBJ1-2	CASSPGGANYGYTF
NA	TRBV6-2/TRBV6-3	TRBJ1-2	CASSYGTANYGYTF
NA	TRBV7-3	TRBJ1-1	CASSLLGANTEAFF
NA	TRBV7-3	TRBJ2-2	CASSITGTGSAGELFF
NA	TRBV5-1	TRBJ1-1	CASSSLTGGDTEAFF
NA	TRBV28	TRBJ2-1	CASSQSGGPSYNEQFF
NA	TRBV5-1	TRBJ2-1	CASSLATGLAGNEQFF
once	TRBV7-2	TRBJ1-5	CASSFTGASNQPQHF
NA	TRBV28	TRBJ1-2	CASSSGQGGGGYTF
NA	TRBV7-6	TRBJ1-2	CASSSTGGGSNGYTF
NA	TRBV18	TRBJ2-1	CASSPLAGDFFGEQFF
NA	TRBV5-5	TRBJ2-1	CASSWGGSYNEQFF
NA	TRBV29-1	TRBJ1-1	CSASGTGNTEAFF
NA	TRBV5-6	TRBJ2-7	CASSLPGQGLHF
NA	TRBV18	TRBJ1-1	CASSPGQMNTEAFF
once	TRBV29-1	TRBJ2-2	CSARGADRVNTGELFF